The present entry profiles one TCR beta chain with its context. The antigen remains unidentified. This entry belongs to a study of T cells in narcolepsy. Study at large: Healthy controls were enrolled alongside patients with narcolepsy type 1 or type 2.

Trimming took off 5 bases at V and 8 bases at J, with 15 bases between the two ends. Germline V gives CDR1 MNHNY, CDR2 SVGAGI (reference sequence). CDR3 length equals 13 residues. Sequencing was performed with immunoSEQ multiplex PCR; in TCRdb, only in-frame clones are kept and a portion is missing. The table has tens of thousands of clones, 60% to 85% seen once. General observations from the study: Autoreactive HCRT-specific and TRIB2-specific clonotypes were marked in same-patient CSF-versus-blood CD4+ comparisons. Autoreactive clonotypes reportedly recurred in blood of same and different patients, not controls. Autoreactive clone sequences were missing from some blood memory CD4+ repertoires.

The rearrangement uses TRBV6-6 and TRBJ1-2, with D possibly TRBD1 on 5 matching bases. The sequence came from a human donor in good health. Sequencing was done on a sample of memory (CD45RA-) CD4+ T cells from blood. CDR3 DNA sequence: TGTGCCAGCAGTACAGGACAATCGGGAGGCTACACCTTC. The encoded protein is CASSTGQSGGYTF.